Each of the 4 T cell receptor beta chains below was sequenced from the same sample in a study of control samples from healthy donors and cancer patients (dated by TCRdb to the early 2020s). Libraries were made using the immunoSEQ multiplex PCR assay. TCRdb carries this immuneACCESS record with in-frame sequences only. Its versions omit some clonotypes, under half of them owing to an unresolved V gene in the studies checked, with the rest unexplained. Across this sample there are about 89,000 clones, with more than 75% seen only once. The ten largest make up 2.1% of the sample. Input material: blood. The receptors shown here come from a woman aged 40-49 years in good health.

The rearrangement joins TRBV10-3 to TRBJ1-2, with D hard to call. The V gene's germline CDR1 is ENHRY and CDR2 SYGVKD. Trimming cost V 5 bases and J 4 bases, with 14 bases left between them. The CDR3 has 14 residues. CDR3: CAISPSVGGYGYTF. The CDR3 nucleotides are TGTGCCATCAGTCCGAGTGTGGGAGGCTATGGCTACACCTTC.

The chain is built from TRBV30 and TRBJ1-6; weak D call: TRBD1 (5 bases). CDR1 GTSNPN and CDR2 SVGIG come from the germline V gene (reference sequence). Trimming left V 5 bases short and J 8 bases short, with 13 bases between. The CDR3 length is 13 residues. The CDR3, as DNA: TGTGCCTGGGCCCAGGGTTCGGATTCACCCCTCCACTTT. Translated, it gives CAWAQGSDSPLHF.

This chain connects TRBV4-3 to TRBJ2-1; D ambiguous. The CDR3 totals 15 residues. Germline V lookup: CDR1 LGHNA, CDR2 YSLEER. The V and J ends lost 0 bases and 3 bases respectively, with 9 bases between them. This chain's CDR3 is CASSQDRSSYNEQFF. CDR3 bases: TGCGCCAGCAGCCAAGACCGGAGCAGCTACAATGAGCAGTTCTTC.

The table lists this clone with a count of one. The chain couples TRBV30 to TRBJ2-5, with 12 bases matching TRBD2. Germline CDR1 reads GTSNPN; CDR2 reads SVGIG (reference sequence). V was clipped by 0 bases and J by 5 bases; unmatched bases: 4. This CDR3 spans 15 amino acids. The CDR3 DNA reads as TGTGCCTGGAGTGTCGGACTAGCGGGGTTGGAGACCCAGTACTTC. Its translation: CAWSVGLAGLETQYF.